A single sample is the source of the 30 T cell receptor beta chains below, sequenced in a study of T-cell memory formation after mild COVID-19. Each CDR3 protein gets one entry after TCRdb re-called the 5' RACE reads with MiXCR. In the table there are about 100,000 distinct CDR3 sequences, roughly 19% of which are singletons. Source material: PBMCs or a T cell subset sorted from them (not recorded which). Receptors were obtained from a man younger than 35 who had mild COVID-19 (a few samples of this study predate the infection). Cell type and time point are not known.

This clonotype was observed many times. This chain joins TRBV5-6 and TRBJ2-3, with a tentative D call TRBD2 (5 bases). Germline V gives CDR1 SGHDT, CDR2 YYEEEE. V lost 0 bases and J lost 2, with 7 bases in between. The CDR3 has 14 amino acids. CDR3 bases: TGTGCCAGCAGCTTGGCGGGGAACACAGATACGCAGTATTTT. It specifies CASSLAGNTDTQYF.

The chain joins TRBV11-2 to TRBJ2-7; 8 bases fit TRBD1. With V trimmed by 3 bases and J by 1 base, 5 bases remained unmatched. The CDR3 runs 15 residues. The germline V gene encodes CDR1 SGHAT and CDR2 FQNNGV. The CDR3 nucleotides are TGTGCCAGCAGCTTCGGGACAGGTCATTCCTACGAGCAGTACTTC. It translates to CASSFGTGHSYEQYF.

This clonotype was picked up a small number of times. This rearrangement joins TRBV29-1 to TRBJ2-5; 9 positions match TRBD2. CDR1 and CDR2 from the germline V gene are SQVTM and ANQGSEA. The CDR3 is made up of 13 amino acids. The V gene end was trimmed by 7 bases and the J gene end by 5 bases; junction bases not matched to a gene: 8. CDR3 bases: TGCAGCGCTCGGACTAGCGCAGGGGAGACCCAGTACTTC. Translated: CSARTSAGETQYF.

This chain joins TRBV9 and TRBJ2-2, with unresolved D. Trimming removed 8 bases from V and 1 base from J, with 18 bases in between. CDR1 and CDR2 from the germline V gene are SGDLS and YYNGEE. The CDR3 totals 16 residues. CDR3 residues: CASSSHPPGNTGELFF. The CDR3, as DNA: TGTGCCAGTAGCTCACACCCCCCCGGGAACACCGGGGAGCTGTTTTTT.

V usage is TRBV4-3 and J usage is TRBJ2-2; weak D call: TRBD2 (5 bases). The CDR3 is made up of 13 amino acids. V was clipped by 6 bases and J by 5 bases, with 10 bases between them. Germline CDR1 LGHNA, CDR2 YSLEER. DNA for the CDR3: TGCGCCAGCAGATCGGGGTGGACCGGGGAGCTGTTTTTT. This gives the protein CASRSGWTGELFF.

The chain carries TRBV11-2 and TRBJ1-1, with D perhaps matching TRBD1 (5 bases). Germline V gene lookup returns CDR1 SGHAT and CDR2 FQNNGV. Deletions cut 3 bases from V and 0 bases from J, with 8 bases between. The CDR3 sequence is 14 residues long. The CDR3 spells CASSFPGVNTEAFF. In DNA, the CDR3 is TGTGCCAGCAGCTTCCCGGGGGTGAACACTGAAGCTTTCTTT.

Only a few counts were recorded for this clonotype. V usage is TRBV7-8 and J usage is TRBJ2-7, with D possibly being TRBD1 or TRBD2 (5 bases each). This CDR3 has 13 amino acids. Germline assignment: CDR1 SGHVS and CDR2 FQNEAQ. Between the trimmed V and J ends, which lost 6 bases and 3 bases, there was a span of 12 bases. CDR3 coding DNA: TGTGCCAGCAGACCCCGGGGCGACTACGAGCAGTACGTC. Translating it yields CASRPRGDYEQYV.

This clonotype was counted many times. The chain is built from TRBV6-2 or TRBV6-3 and TRBJ1-1; 7 nucleotides agree with TRBD1. The germline gives CDR1 MNHEY, CDR2 SVGEGT. The CDR3 contains 17 residues. V shed 5 bases, J shed 2 bases, and the junction held 14 bases outside the gene matches. The CDR3 here is CASSIRPQGSINTEAFF. The DNA of the CDR3 is TGTGCCAGCAGTATCCGACCACAGGGGTCTATTAACACTGAAGCTTTCTTT.

This clonotype was counted a few times. The V gene is TRBV4-3, the J gene TRBJ2-3, with TRBD1 identical over 8 bases. J gave up 10 bases and V 3 bases, and 12 bases lay outside the gene matches. There are 15 residues in the CDR3. Germline values: CDR1 LGHNA, CDR2 YSLEER. The DNA of the CDR3 is TGCGCCAGCAGCCAGTCCGGGACAGGATTTAGGGCGCAGTATTTT. It encodes CASSQSGTGFRAQYF.

The gene calls are TRBV7-2 and TRBJ1-2; tentatively, D is TRBD1 (5 bases). CDR1 is SGHTA, CDR2 FQGNSA, per germline. This CDR3 has 14 amino acids. Trimming stripped 5 bases from V and 2 bases from J, with 12 bases between. DNA of the CDR3: TGTGCCAGCAGCCCGGGGCAGATAAACTATGGCTACACCTTC. It specifies CASSPGQINYGYTF. The full variable domain, rest sourced from reference TRBV7-2 and TRBJ1-2, is GAGVSQSPSNKVTEKGKDVELRCDPISGHTALYWYRQSLGQGLEFLIYFQGNSAPDKSGLPSDRFSAERTGGSVSTLTIQRTQQEDSAVYLCASSPGQINYGYTFGSGTRLTVV.

The V gene is TRBV6-5, the J gene TRBJ2-5, with D perhaps assigned TRBD1 or TRBD2 (6 bases each). Germline V gene data show CDR1 as MNHEY and CDR2 as SVGAGI. V lost 0 bases and J lost 4, with 12 bases in between. There are 15 residues in the CDR3. This CDR3 reads CASSYSRGLGETQYF. The DNA for the CDR3 is TGTGCCAGCAGTTACTCTCGGGGGCTTGGAGAGACCCAGTACTTC.

This clonotype was picked up a small number of times. The chain has TRBV7-9 and TRBJ2-5; no clear D. The CDR3 is 15 amino acids. V was trimmed by 3 bases and J by 3 bases, leaving 14 bases between them. The germline V gene encodes CDR1 SEHNR and CDR2 FQNEAQ (reference sequence). CDR3 sequence (DNA): TGTGCCAGCAGCTTGTCGGACCTGGTGGAAGAGACCCAGTACTTC. It specifies CASSLSDLVEETQYF.

This clonotype was seen repeatedly, ten times or more. The chain has TRBV12-3 or TRBV12-4 and TRBJ2-2, with D uncertain. The V and J ends lost 6 bases and 6 bases respectively, with 11 bases between them. The CDR3 totals 13 residues. The CDR3 sequence: CASRIDQPGELFF. CDR3 coding DNA: TGTGCCAGCAGGATAGATCAGCCCGGGGAGCTGTTTTTT.

The sample holds a few counts of this clonotype. V usage is TRBV24-1 and J usage is TRBJ1-1; D uncertain. The CDR3 is 13 amino acids. V lost 5 bases to trimming and J lost 5 bases, with 11 bases between them. Germline lookup yields CDR1 KGHDR and CDR2 SFDVKD. CDR3 DNA: TGTGCCACCAGTGCGAGGAGAGGGACTGAAGCTTTCTTT. Residues: CATSARRGTEAFF.

V gene TRBV7-2 combines with J gene TRBJ2-7; D gene ambiguous. V lost 1 base to trimming and J lost 5 bases, with 6 bases between them. The CDR3 sequence is 12 residues long. Germline lookup yields CDR1 SGHTA and CDR2 FQGNSA. CDR3 bases: TGTGCCAGCAGCTTAGTAAACGACGAGCAGTACTTC. Its translation: CASSLVNDEQYF.

The table lists this clonotype with a few counts. The rearrangement links TRBV5-1 to TRBJ2-7, with D possibly being TRBD1 (6 bases). V was trimmed by 0 bases and J by 2 bases, leaving 9 bases between them. The CDR3 extends over 14 amino acids. CDR1 and CDR2 from the germline V gene are SGHRS and YFSETQ. The CDR3 DNA is TGCGCCAGCAGCTTGGCAGGGGACCCCTACGAGCAGTACTTC. As protein: CASSLAGDPYEQYF.

CDR3 sequence reads: CASSKRGTRNTEAFF. CDR3 DNA sequence: TGTGCCAGCAGCAAACGGGGGACGCGGAACACTGAAGCTTTCTTT. The J gene is TRBJ1-1, the V gene TRBV5-6; weak D call: TRBD1 (5 bases). CDR1 is SGHDT and CDR2 is YYEEEE in the germline V gene. V was shortened by 4 bases and J by 1 base, with 14 bases between the two germline ends. This CDR3 region has 15 residues.

This clonotype occurred a few times. The CDR3 DNA reads as TGTGCCATCCAACTAGAAGGGTCCGGGGAGCTGTTTTTT. This gives the protein CAIQLEGSGELFF. This chain links TRBV24-1 with TRBJ2-2, with D possibly being TRBD2 (5 bases). This CDR3 contains 13 residues. Trimming took 11 bases from V and 6 from J, leaving 15 bases between them. From germline, CDR1 is KGHDR and CDR2 SFDVKD.

This clonotype has a handful of counts. The chain joins TRBV4-3 to TRBJ1-1, with 8 bases lining up with TRBD1. The CDR3 runs 14 residues. Trimming took 0 bases from V and 7 from J; bases not matched to a gene: 4. Germline V gives CDR1 LGHNA, CDR2 YSLEER. The CDR3 protein is CASSQDRDRYEAFF. In DNA form, the CDR3 reads TGCGCCAGCAGCCAAGATAGGGACAGGTATGAAGCTTTCTTT.

V usage is TRBV14 and J usage is TRBJ2-7; 8 nucleotides match TRBD1. Germline values: CDR1 SGHDN, CDR2 FVKESK. With 0 bases clipped from V and 6 bases from J, the junction kept 13 bases outside the gene matches. The length of the CDR3 is 17 residues. CDR3 sequence reads: CASSQEERRDRRCEQYV. In DNA, the CDR3 is TGTGCCAGCAGCCAAGAAGAAAGGCGGGACAGGCGGTGCGAGCAGTACGTC.

There are many counts of this clonotype. This rearrangement joins TRBV2 to TRBJ2-7; weak D call: TRBD1 (6 bases). Germline V gene lookup returns CDR1 SNHLY and CDR2 FYNNEI. The CDR3 has 12 amino acids. Trimming took off 4 bases at V and 5 bases at J, with 9 bases between the two ends. CDR3 residues: CASSGQANEQYF. CDR3 coding DNA: TGTGCCAGCAGTGGACAGGCCAACGAGCAGTACTTC.

The V call is TRBV4-2, the J call TRBJ2-2, with 9 positions matching TRBD1. This CDR3 comprises 15 residues. The germline V gene has CDR1 LGHNA and CDR2 YNFKEQ. The V gene end was trimmed by 4 bases and the J gene end by 4 bases; junction bases not matched to a gene: 4. The CDR3 nucleotides read TGTGCCAGCAGCCTCCCGACAGGGGGCACCGGGGAGCTGTTTTTT. Its protein product is CASSLPTGGTGELFF.

This chain joins TRBV11-2 and TRBJ1-3; TRBD1 is a possible D gene (6 bases). Germline CDR1 reads SGHAT; CDR2 reads FQNNGV. The CDR3 consists of 14 residues. The V gene lost 4 bases and the J gene lost 4 bases, with 11 bases spanning the gap. Written as DNA, the CDR3 is TGTGCCAGCAGCTCCCTAAGGGGGGGAAACACCATATATTTT. Protein: CASSSLRGGNTIYF.

This clonotype was recorded a few times. J is TRBJ2-5 and V is TRBV20-1, with D uncertain. Trimming took 1 base from V and 1 from J, leaving 1 base between them. The CDR3 length is 11 residues. Germline V gene lookup returns CDR1 DFQATT and CDR2 SNEGSKA (reference sequence). CDR3 bases: TGCAGTGCTAGAGTCCAAGAGACCCAGTACTTC. Translation: CSARVQETQYF.

This clonotype has only a few counts. The chain joins TRBV18 to TRBJ2-7, with no clear D. Trimming took off 4 bases at V and 3 bases at J, with 7 bases between the two ends. CDR3 length: 12 residues. From germline, CDR1 is KGHSH and CDR2 LQKENI. The CDR3 DNA sequence: TGTGCCAGCTCACAGGCTAACTACGAGCAGTACTTC. This sequence encodes CASSQANYEQYF. The complete variable domain, with remaining parts taken from reference TRBV18 and TRBJ2-7, reads NAGVMQNPRHLVRRRGQEARLRCSPMKGHSHVYWYRQLPEEGLKFMVYLQKENIIDESGMPKERFSAEFPKEGPSILRIQQVVRGDSAAYFCASSQANYEQYFGPGTRLTVT.

The V call is TRBV20-1, the J call TRBJ2-7; possible D gene TRBD2, 5 bases. The CDR3 runs 12 residues. The germline V and J ends were trimmed by 6 bases and 1 base, with 10 bases remaining between them. Germline V CDR1 and CDR2: DFQATT, SNEGSKA (reference sequence). The CDR3 DNA reads as TGCAGTGCCAAACGGGATTCCTACGAGCAGTACGTC. Its translation is CSAKRDSYEQYV.

This clonotype was picked up a small number of times. The chain employs TRBV12-3 or TRBV12-4 and TRBJ2-7; 10 bases line up with TRBD1. This CDR3 comprises 15 residues. V was clipped by 6 bases and J by 3 bases; unmatched bases: 8. The CDR3 bases are TGTGCCAGCAGCCTGGGACAGGGGTTCCTCTACGAGCAGTACGTC. This codes for CASSLGQGFLYEQYV.

This clonotype was seen only a few times. The chain joins TRBV2 to TRBJ1-2; D uncertain. Trimming pared 1 base from V and 4 bases from J, leaving 10 bases between. CDR3 size: 14 residues. Germline V gives CDR1 SNHLY, CDR2 FYNNEI. The CDR3 here is CASSEERWSYGYTF. In DNA form, the CDR3 reads TGTGCCAGCAGTGAAGAACGCTGGAGCTATGGCTACACCTTC.

The CDR3 protein is CASSQDSGERLAGGNEQFF. CDR3 DNA: TGCGCCAGCAGCCAAGATTCGGGAGAAAGACTAGCCGGGGGTAATGAGCAGTTCTTC. The chain is built from TRBV4-1 and TRBJ2-1; 7 positions match TRBD2. Germline V gene lookup returns CDR1 MGHRA and CDR2 YSYEKL. This CDR3 spans 19 amino acids. The junction had 18 bases not matched to a gene; V was cut back by 0 bases and J by 7 bases.

V and J are TRBV2 and TRBJ1-2; 11 bases are a match to TRBD1. Germline CDR1 and CDR2: SNHLY and FYNNEI. The V and J ends lost 6 bases and 4 bases, in that order; junction bases with no gene match: 4. This CDR3 is built from 14 residues. CDR3 coding DNA: TGTGCCAGCAGCGGGACAGGGGGGGCCTATGGCTACACCTTC. As protein: CASSGTGGAYGYTF.